The 24 T cell receptor beta chains below all came from one sample that was sequenced in a study of read filtering for tumor transcriptome and immune sequencing. From roughly 390 ng of RNA, a library with molecular barcoded alpha/delta and beta/gamma adaptors was made. A single record per CDR3 protein comes from TCRdb applying MiXCR to the reads. The sample holds 40,000 to 50,000 distinct CDR3 sequences, about an eighth seen once. The source material was a population of CD138-negative cells sorted from bone marrow. The source is a donor at least 40 years old with multiple myeloma.

The sample holds many counts of this clonotype. The chain uses TRBV6-1 and TRBJ2-3, with TRBD1 identical over 7 bases. With 5 bases clipped from V and 6 bases from J, the junction kept 17 bases outside the gene matches. The CDR3 consists of 17 residues. CDR1 is MNHNS, CDR2 SASEGT, per germline. The CDR3 reads CASSTSTTGMAGDTQYF. The DNA for the CDR3 is TGTGCCAGCAGTACCAGCACGACAGGGATGGCAGGGGATACGCAGTATTTT.

This clonotype was observed at least ten times. The J gene is TRBJ2-1, the V gene TRBV7-2; 10 nucleotides align to TRBD2. Germline V CDR1 and CDR2: SGHTA, FQGNSA. This CDR3 contains 19 residues. V lost 2 bases and J lost 0; bases outside the gene matches: 10. As DNA, the CDR3 is TGTGCCAGCAGCTTACGGTGGACTAGCGGTTCTAGCTCCTACAATGAGCAGTTCTTC. This translates into CASSLRWTSGSSSYNEQFF.

A few counts support this clonotype. The V call is TRBV14, the J call TRBJ2-1; D ambiguous. The CDR3 has 15 residues. V lost 4 bases and J lost 2, with 12 bases in between. The germline gives CDR1 SGHDN, CDR2 FVKESK. Here the CDR3 DNA reads TGTGCCAGCAGCCGCACGGTGGGCACCTACAATGAGCAGTTCTTC. Translated: CASSRTVGTYNEQFF.

This clonotype was counted many times. J is TRBJ2-3 and V is TRBV19, with D perhaps TRBD2 (5 bases). This CDR3 contains 16 residues. V lost 3 bases to trimming and J lost 0 bases, with 13 bases between them. Germline loops: CDR1 LNHDA, CDR2 SQIVND (reference sequence). Here the CDR3 reads CASSIERGRSTDTQYF. DNA for the CDR3: TGTGCCAGTAGTATCGAAAGAGGGAGAAGCACAGATACGCAGTATTTT.

J is TRBJ2-2 and V is TRBV5-6, with D possibly matching TRBD2 (6 bases). This CDR3 region has 16 residues. V lost 4 bases and J lost 6, with 19 bases in between. CDR1 is SGHDT and CDR2 is YYEEEE in the germline V gene. The DNA for the CDR3 is TGTGCCAGCAGCCGAAGGTGGAGGGAAAAAGCCGGGGAGCTGTTTTTT. Amino acid sequence: CASSRRWREKAGELFF.

A remark on this clonotype: A much larger clonotype is one base distant, so this may be a read error. The chain is built from TRBV5-1 and TRBJ2-7; 12 bases are shared with TRBD2. Germline trimming cut 3 bases from V and 4 bases from J; bases unmatched to any gene: 8. The CDR3 covers 16 residues. Germline CDR1 and CDR2: SGHRS and YFSETQ. The CDR3 region has the DNA TGCGCCAGCAGCTCCCCCCCGACTAGCGGGAGTTACGAGCAGTACTTC. It codes for CASSSPPTSGSYEQYF.

There are many counts of this clonotype. This rearrangement joins TRBV4-1 to TRBJ2-1, with 7 bases matching TRBD2. Per germline, CDR1 MGHRA and CDR2 YSYEKL. With 3 bases clipped from V and 6 bases from J, the junction kept 11 bases outside the gene matches. This CDR3 has 16 residues. The CDR3 reads CASSHAPGLTSNEQFF. For the CDR3, the DNA is TGCGCCAGCAGCCATGCCCCGGGACTAACCAGCAATGAGCAGTTCTTC.

The chain recombines TRBV7-9 with TRBJ2-1; 14 nucleotides agree with TRBD2. The ends lost 5 bases at V and 4 bases at J; junction bases unmatched: 4. Per germline, CDR1 SEHNR and CDR2 FQNEAQ (reference sequence). CDR3 length: 16 residues. DNA of the CDR3: TGTGCCAGCAGCGGGGGACTAGCGGGAGCATACAATGAGCAGTTCTTC. It specifies CASSGGLAGAYNEQFF.

This clonotype has at least ten counts. V and J are TRBV10-3 and TRBJ2-1, with D possibly matching TRBD2 (7 bases). Trimming removed 3 bases at V and 2 bases at J, with 11 bases between. Germline V gives CDR1 ENHRY, CDR2 SYGVKD. The CDR3 has 15 residues. Here the CDR3 DNA reads TGTGCCATCAGTGATATGGGGGGGCCCTACAATGAGCAGTTCTTC. Its protein product is CAISDMGGPYNEQFF.

Notes on this clonotype: A junction boundary mismatches the germline segment, possibly from a read error. The chain combines TRBV4-1 with TRBJ2-1; 8 bases are shared with TRBD2. CDR3 length: 17 amino acids. Germline assignment: CDR1 MGHRA and CDR2 YSYEKL. CDR3 sequence reads: CASSQVGGGTYYNGQFF. In nucleotides, the CDR3 is TGCGCCAGTAGCCAAGTTGGCGGGGGGACATACTACAATGGGCAGTTCTTC.

This clonotype came up a few times. A read error may be the cause here, since a much bigger clone is one base away. This sequence joins TRBV28 and TRBJ1-2, with D possibly being TRBD1 (6 bases). The CDR3 has 14 residues. Germline CDR1 is MDHEN and CDR2 is SYDVKM. The CDR3 spells CASTPGRGPYGSTF. CDR3 nucleotides: TGTGCCAGCACCCCTGGCAGGGGCCCCTATGGCTCCACCTTC.

Many counts were recorded for this clonotype. The chain has TRBV24-1 and TRBJ2-2; 7 positions agree with TRBD2. The V and J ends lost 4 bases and 1 base, in that order; junction bases with no gene match: 5. CDR3 length: 16 amino acids. Looked up from germline, CDR1 is KGHDR and CDR2 is SFDVKD. CDR3 nucleotide sequence: TGTGCCACCAGTGAGGGAGGGACGGGGAACACCGGGGAGCTGTTTTTT. It yields the protein CATSEGGTGNTGELFF.

This clonotype was picked up a small number of times. The CDR3 nucleotides are TGTGCCAGTAGACAAATCGGCGGGGCTAGCACAGATACGCAGTATTTT. Translation gives CASRQIGGASTDTQYF. The V and J genes are TRBV19 and TRBJ2-3; tentatively, D is TRBD2 (6 bases). CDR3 size: 16 residues. The V gene lost 6 bases and the J gene lost 0 bases, with 16 bases spanning the gap. Germline V gives CDR1 LNHDA, CDR2 SQIVND (reference sequence).

In this sample, this clonotype turned up many times. The J gene is TRBJ2-3, the V gene TRBV29-1, with D perhaps matching TRBD2 (6 bases). CDR3 length: 14 amino acids. Germline-derived CDR1 and CDR2 are SQVTM and ANQGSEA. Trimming cost V 5 bases and J 2 bases, with 14 bases left between them. The chain's CDR3 is CSVRVQGLTDTQYF. The CDR3, as DNA: TGCAGCGTTCGTGTCCAGGGACTCACAGATACGCAGTATTTT.

This clonotype was counted many times. The V gene is TRBV18, the J gene TRBJ1-1; the D gene is possibly TRBD1 (5 bases). The V gene lost 4 bases and the J gene lost 4 bases, with 16 bases spanning the gap. Germline assignment: CDR1 KGHSH and CDR2 LQKENI. The CDR3 sequence is 15 residues long. CDR3 residues: CASSRGPPGTTEAFF. The CDR3 region has the DNA TGTGCCAGCTCACGGGGACCGCCAGGGACCACTGAAGCTTTCTTT.

In its sample, this clonotype was seen many times. The chain is built from TRBV6-2 or TRBV6-3 and TRBJ2-7, with D maybe TRBD2 (6 bases). Per germline, CDR1 MNHEY and CDR2 SVGEGT. The CDR3 length is 14 residues. V was pared by 5 bases and J by 3 bases, with 14 bases between. Here the CDR3 DNA reads TGTGCCAGCAGTAATCCCGGGAGCGTCTACGAGCAGTACTTC. It codes for CASSNPGSVYEQYF.

This clonotype was detected ten times or more. The V and J genes are TRBV5-1 and TRBJ2-7; 8 bases are a match to TRBD2. The V segment lost 2 bases and the J segment 0 bases; nucleotides outside the gene matches: 7. This CDR3 comprises 16 residues. Germline V gene data show CDR1 as SGHRS and CDR2 as YFSETQ. The CDR3, as DNA: TGCGCCAGCAGCTTCGAACTAGCGGATAGCTCCTACGAGCAGTACTTC. It is translated as CASSFELADSSYEQYF.

This clonotype was seen repeatedly, ten times or more. The rearrangement uses TRBV9 and TRBJ2-7, with 15 bases aligning to TRBD2. From germline, CDR1 is SGDLS and CDR2 YYNGEE. Trimming removed 4 bases from V and 0 bases from J; junction bases left unmatched: 5. The CDR3 loop spans 17 amino acids. The CDR3 sequence: CASSPGLAGGRSYEQYF. CDR3 sequence (DNA): TGTGCCAGCAGCCCGGGACTAGCGGGAGGACGCTCCTACGAGCAGTACTTC.

There are many counts of this clonotype. V usage is TRBV19 and J usage is TRBJ2-1, with 11 bases identical to TRBD2. The CDR3 contains 15 residues. V was clipped by 4 bases and J by 5 bases; unmatched bases: 4. Germline CDR1 is LNHDA and CDR2 is SQIVND (reference sequence). The CDR3 sequence is CASSTLAGGHNEQFF. CDR3 nucleotide sequence: TGTGCCAGTAGTACCCTAGCGGGGGGACACAATGAGCAGTTCTTC. The full variable domain, with the rest looked up from reference TRBV19 and TRBJ2-1, is DGGITQSPKYLFRKEGQNVTLSCEQNLNHDAMYWYRQDPGQGLRLIYYSQIVNDFQKGDIAEGYSVSREKKESFPLTVTSAQKNPTAFYLCASSTLAGGHNEQFFGPGTRLTVL.

This clonotype has at least ten counts. The V call is TRBV7-3, the J call TRBJ2-1; 12 positions agree with TRBD1. Looked up from germline, CDR1 is SGHTA and CDR2 is FQGTGA. Trimming cost V 5 bases and J 8 bases; bases outside gene matches: 13. This CDR3 has 17 residues. The CDR3 protein is CASSNYGPGQGAHEQFF. In DNA form, the CDR3 reads TGTGCCAGCAGCAATTACGGACCGGGACAGGGGGCACATGAGCAGTTCTTC.

Note on this clonotype: The missing conserved phenylalanine or tryptophan at the end of this CDR3 makes a read error likely. The rearrangement joins TRBV29-1 to TRBJ2-1; D is ambiguous. Germline lookup yields CDR1 SQVTM and CDR2 ANQGSEA. The V gene lost 4 bases and the J gene lost 0 bases, with 19 bases spanning the gap. The CDR3 is 17 amino acids. CDR3 amino acids: CSVGGVGAPSSYNEQFL. The CDR3 coding sequence is TGCAGCGTTGGTGGTGTAGGTGCGCCAAGCTCCTACAATGAGCAGTTCCTC.

Remarks on this clonotype: The junction does not match germline at one end; this may be a read error. The gene calls are TRBV6-2 or TRBV6-3 and TRBJ2-2; TRBD2 aligns across 7 bases. This CDR3 is 13 amino acids long. The V gene's germline CDR1 is MNHEY and CDR2 SVGEGT. The CDR3, as DNA: TGTGCCAGCAGAAGGGACTACACCGGGGAGCTGTCTTTT. As protein: CASRRDYTGELSF.

V gene TRBV5-1 combines with J gene TRBJ1-1; weak D call: TRBD1 (5 bases). The V and J ends lost 4 bases and 3 bases respectively, with 10 bases between them. Germline V gene data show CDR1 as SGHRS and CDR2 as YFSETQ. This CDR3 spans 13 amino acids. CDR3 DNA: TGCGCCAGCAGCGTAGAACAGGACACTGAAGCTTTCTTT. Residues: CASSVEQDTEAFF.

This clonotype was recorded many times. V and J are TRBV6-6 and TRBJ2-1, with 7 bases aligning to TRBD2. The trim removed 0 bases at V and 9 bases at J, leaving 11 bases unmatched. CDR3 length equals 16 residues. Germline V lookup: CDR1 MNHNY, CDR2 SVGAGI (reference sequence). DNA for the CDR3: TGTGCCAGCAGTTACTCATGGCGGGAGTTATTTGGTGAGCAGTTCTTC. Translation: CASSYSWRELFGEQFF.